The 5 T cell receptor beta chains given below trace back to one sample, sequenced in a study of T cell clonotyping in hematopoietic cell transplantation. TCRdb's copy holds only in-frame clones and misses some; the assay was immunoSEQ multiplex PCR. The profile shows 25,000 to 30,000 clones, under 90% of them singletons. Time point of the sample: recipient sample about 28 days before transplant, after cytoreduction. The sample was peripheral blood mononuclear cells, taken before stem cell transplant. Receptor source: a man aged 35-49 years with acute myeloid leukemia. Some clones in this sample may be carry-over from other donors' samples.

This rearrangement joins TRBV6-5 to TRBJ2-1; no clear D. The CDR3 contains 13 residues. The ends were cut back, 2 bases at V and 12 bases at J, with 14 bases in the middle. CDR1 is MNHEY and CDR2 is SVGAGI in the germline V gene. The CDR3 sequence is CASSYGQYFAQFF. The CDR3 bases are TGTGCCAGCAGTTACGGGCAGTATTTTGCGCAGTTCTTC.

Concerning this clone: Germline and junction disagree at one end, which may indicate a read error. The CDR3 DNA sequence: TGTGCCAGCAGGAAGTATGACTACACCTTC. Protein product: CASRKYDYTF. The chain joins TRBV6-1 to TRBJ1-2; D uncertain. The germline V gene encodes CDR1 MNHNS and CDR2 SASEGT. CDR3 length: 10 amino acids.

The chain employs TRBV5-6 and TRBJ1-2, with a tentative D call TRBD1 (5 bases). Germline V gene lookup returns CDR1 SGHDT and CDR2 YYEEEE. CDR3 length: 13 residues. V lost 1 base and J lost 6, with 10 bases in between. CDR3 nucleotides: TGTGCCAGCAGCTTGTGGGGGGAGAATGGCTACACCTTC. Encoded protein: CASSLWGENGYTF.

The chain employs TRBV19 and TRBJ2-1; 7 nucleotides align to TRBD2. Germline V gene data show CDR1 as LNHDA and CDR2 as SQIVND (reference sequence). This CDR3 region has 12 residues. V gave up 3 bases and J gave up 15 bases; unmatched junction bases: 8. For the CDR3, the DNA is TGTGCCAGTAGTATCGTGACTAGCTTGCTGTTCTTC. Translation: CASSIVTSLLFF. Filled out from reference TRBV19 and TRBJ2-1, the complete variable domain reads DGGITQSPKYLFRKEGQNVTLSCEQNLNHDAMYWYRQDPGQGLRLIYYSQIVNDFQKGDIAEGYSVSREKKESFPLTVTSAQKNPTAFYLCASSIVTSLLFFGPGTRLTVL.

The gene calls are TRBV6-7 and TRBJ2-2; D is perhaps TRBD1 (6 bases). TRBV6-7 is designated an ORF whose function remains uncertain. V dropped 7 bases and J dropped 0 bases, with 18 bases sitting between them. The CDR3 loop spans 17 amino acids. In nucleotides, the CDR3 is TGTGCCAGCATACCTTCCGGGACACCCGCGAACACCGGGGAGCTGTTTTTT. This translates into CASIPSGTPANTGELFF.